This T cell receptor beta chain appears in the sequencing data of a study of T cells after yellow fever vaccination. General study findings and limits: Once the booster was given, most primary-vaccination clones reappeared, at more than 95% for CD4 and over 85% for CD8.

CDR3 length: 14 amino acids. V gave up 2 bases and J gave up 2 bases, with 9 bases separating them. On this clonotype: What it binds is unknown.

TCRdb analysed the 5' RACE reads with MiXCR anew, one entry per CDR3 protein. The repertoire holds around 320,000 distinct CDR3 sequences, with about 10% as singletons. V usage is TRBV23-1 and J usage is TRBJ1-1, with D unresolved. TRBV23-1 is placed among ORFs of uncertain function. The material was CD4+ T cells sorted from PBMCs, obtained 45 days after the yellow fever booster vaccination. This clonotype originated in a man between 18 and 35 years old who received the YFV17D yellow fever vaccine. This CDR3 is CASSQPGYNTEAFF. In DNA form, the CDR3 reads TGCGCCAGCAGTCAACCGGGATATAACACTGAAGCTTTCTTT.